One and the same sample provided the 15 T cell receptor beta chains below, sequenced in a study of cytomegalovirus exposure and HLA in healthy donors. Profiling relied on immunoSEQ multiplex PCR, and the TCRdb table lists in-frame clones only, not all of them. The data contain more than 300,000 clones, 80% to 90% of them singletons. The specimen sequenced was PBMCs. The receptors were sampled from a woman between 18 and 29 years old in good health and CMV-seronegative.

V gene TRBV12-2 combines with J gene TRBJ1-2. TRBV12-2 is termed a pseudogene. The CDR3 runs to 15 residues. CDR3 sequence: CASRLMGGPNYGYTF. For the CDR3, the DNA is TGTGCAAGTCGCTTGATGGGGGGGCCAAACTATGGCTACACCTTC.

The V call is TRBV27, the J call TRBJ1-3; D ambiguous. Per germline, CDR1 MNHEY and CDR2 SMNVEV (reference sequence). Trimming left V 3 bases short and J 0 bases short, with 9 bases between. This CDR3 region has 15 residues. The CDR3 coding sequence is TGTGCCAGCAGTTTGACCGGGAGCTCTGGAAACACCATATATTTT. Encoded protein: CASSLTGSSGNTIYF.

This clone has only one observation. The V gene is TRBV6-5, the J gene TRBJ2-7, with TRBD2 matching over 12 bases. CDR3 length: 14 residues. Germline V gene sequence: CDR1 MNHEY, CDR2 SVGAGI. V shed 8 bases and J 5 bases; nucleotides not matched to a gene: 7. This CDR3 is CASSFLAGGDEQYF. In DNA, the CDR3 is TGTGCCAGCTCCTTTCTAGCGGGAGGGGACGAGCAGTACTTC.

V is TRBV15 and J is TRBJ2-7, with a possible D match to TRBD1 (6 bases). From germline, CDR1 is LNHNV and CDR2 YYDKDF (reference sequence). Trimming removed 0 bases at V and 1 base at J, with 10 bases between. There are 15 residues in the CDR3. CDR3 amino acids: CATSRDGQRSYEQYF. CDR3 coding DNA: TGTGCCACCAGCAGAGACGGACAGCGTTCCTACGAGCAGTACTTC.

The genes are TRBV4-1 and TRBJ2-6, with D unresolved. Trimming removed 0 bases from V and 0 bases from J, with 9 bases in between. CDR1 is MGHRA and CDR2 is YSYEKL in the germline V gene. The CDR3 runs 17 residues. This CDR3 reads CASSQDISFSGANVLTF. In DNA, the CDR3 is TGCGCCAGCAGCCAAGATATCAGTTTCTCTGGGGCCAACGTCCTGACTTTC.

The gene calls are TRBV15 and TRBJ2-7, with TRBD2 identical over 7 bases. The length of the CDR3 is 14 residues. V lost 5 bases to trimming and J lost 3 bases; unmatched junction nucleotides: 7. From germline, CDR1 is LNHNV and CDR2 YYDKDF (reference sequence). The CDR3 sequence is CATSWGGSVYEQYF. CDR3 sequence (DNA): TGTGCCACCAGCTGGGGCGGGAGTGTCTACGAGCAGTACTTC. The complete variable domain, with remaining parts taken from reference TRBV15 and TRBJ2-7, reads DAMVIQNPRYQVTQFGKPVTLSCSQTLNHNVMYWYQQKSSQAPKLLFHYYDKDFNNEADTPDNFQSRRPNTSFCFLDIRSPGLGDTAMYLCATSWGGSVYEQYFGPGTRLTVT.

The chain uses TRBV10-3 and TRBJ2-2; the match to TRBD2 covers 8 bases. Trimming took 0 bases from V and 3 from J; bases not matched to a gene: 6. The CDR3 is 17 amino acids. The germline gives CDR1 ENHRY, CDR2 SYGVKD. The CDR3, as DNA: TGTGCCATCAGTGAGTCCATGGGACTAGTAGACACCGGGGAGCTGTTTTTT. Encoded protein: CAISESMGLVDTGELFF.

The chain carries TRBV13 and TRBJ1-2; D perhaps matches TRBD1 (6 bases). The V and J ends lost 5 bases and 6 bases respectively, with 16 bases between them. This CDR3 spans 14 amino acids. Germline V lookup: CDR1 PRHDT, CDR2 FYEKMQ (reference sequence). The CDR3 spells CASSPDREPNGYTF. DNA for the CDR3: TGTGCCAGCAGCCCGGACAGAGAGCCGAATGGCTACACCTTC.

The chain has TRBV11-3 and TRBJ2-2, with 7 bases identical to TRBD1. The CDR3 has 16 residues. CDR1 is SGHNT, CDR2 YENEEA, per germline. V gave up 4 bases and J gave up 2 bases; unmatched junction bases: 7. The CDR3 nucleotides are TGTGCCAGCAGCTCTACCGGGACAGCTAACACCGGGGAGCTGTTTTTT. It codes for CASSSTGTANTGELFF.

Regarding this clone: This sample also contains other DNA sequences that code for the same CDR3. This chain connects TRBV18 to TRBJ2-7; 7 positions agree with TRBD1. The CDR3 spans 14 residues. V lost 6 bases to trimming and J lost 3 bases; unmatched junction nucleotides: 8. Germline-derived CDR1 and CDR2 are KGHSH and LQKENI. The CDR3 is CASSPGTADYEQYF. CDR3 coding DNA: TGTGCCAGCTCTCCAGGGACAGCGGACTACGAGCAGTACTTC.

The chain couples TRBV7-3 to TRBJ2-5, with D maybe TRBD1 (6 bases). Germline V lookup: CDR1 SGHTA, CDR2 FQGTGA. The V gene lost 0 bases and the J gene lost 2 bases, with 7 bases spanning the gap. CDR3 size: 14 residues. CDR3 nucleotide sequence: TGTGCCAGCAGCTTAACAGGGGGTCAAGAGACCCAGTACTTC. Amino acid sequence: CASSLTGGQETQYF.

The CDR3 nucleotides are TGTGCCAGCAGCTTAGGGAACTCGGGGACCTACGAGCAGTACTTC. It translates to CASSLGNSGTYEQYF. The V and J genes are TRBV7-9 and TRBJ2-7; a possible D gene is TRBD2 (5 bases). Between the trimmed V and J ends, which lost 1 base and 2 bases, there was a span of 12 bases. The CDR3 has 15 amino acids. Germline V gene data show CDR1 as SEHNR and CDR2 as FQNEAQ (reference sequence).

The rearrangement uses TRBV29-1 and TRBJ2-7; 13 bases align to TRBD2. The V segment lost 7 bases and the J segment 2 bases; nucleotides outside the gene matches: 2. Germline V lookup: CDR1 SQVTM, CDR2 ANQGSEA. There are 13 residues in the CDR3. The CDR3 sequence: CSALAGGPYEQYF. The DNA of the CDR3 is TGCAGCGCACTAGCGGGAGGGCCCTACGAGCAGTACTTC.

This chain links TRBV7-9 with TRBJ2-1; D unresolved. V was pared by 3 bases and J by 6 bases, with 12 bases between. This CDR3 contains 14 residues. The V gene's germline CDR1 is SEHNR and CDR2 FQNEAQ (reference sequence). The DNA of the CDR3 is TGTGCCAGCAGCTTTCTAGGTCCCTCCAATGAGCAGTTCTTC. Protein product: CASSFLGPSNEQFF.

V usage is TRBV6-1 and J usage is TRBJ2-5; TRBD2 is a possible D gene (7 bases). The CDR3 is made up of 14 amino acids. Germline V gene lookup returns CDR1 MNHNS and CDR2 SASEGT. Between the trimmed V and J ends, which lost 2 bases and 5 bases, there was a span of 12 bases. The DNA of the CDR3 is TGTGCCAGCAGTGAAATCGGGGGGCCCGAGACCCAGTACTTC. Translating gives CASSEIGGPETQYF.